The 22 T cell receptor beta chains reported below all come from one sample, sequenced in a study of blood T cell repertoires in COVID-19. Only in-frame clones appear in the TCRdb table, and some are missing; sequencing was by immunoSEQ multiplex PCR. The sample lists about 270,000 clones; approximately 77% were seen once. Material for sequencing was peripheral blood. The receptors here all came from a young woman with acute or convalescent COVID-19.

J is TRBJ1-1 and V is TRBV14, with 7 nucleotides matching TRBD1. Germline loops: CDR1 SGHDN, CDR2 FVKESK. J lost 10 bases, V lost 0 bases, and 8 bases had no gene match. The CDR3 is 14 residues long. Here the CDR3 reads CASSQEDRPRRAFF. The CDR3 DNA reads as TGTGCCAGCAGCCAAGAGGACAGGCCCCGGCGAGCTTTCTTT.

The chain couples TRBV10-1 to TRBJ2-3, with 13 bases lining up with TRBD2. J gave up 2 bases and V 2 bases, and 13 bases lay outside the gene matches. Germline CDR1 WNHNN, CDR2 SYGVQD (reference sequence). The CDR3 consists of 20 residues. CDR3 in amino acids: CASSERGTSGKVRATDTQYF. The CDR3 DNA reads as TGCGCCAGCAGTGAGCGTGGGACTAGCGGGAAAGTAAGGGCCACAGATACGCAGTATTTT.

The chain joins TRBV5-6 to TRBJ2-1, with a tentative D call TRBD2 (6 bases). The length of the CDR3 is 15 residues. Germline loops: CDR1 SGHDT, CDR2 YYEEEE. V lost 1 base to trimming and J lost 0 bases, with 8 bases between them. The CDR3 loop is CASSLWGVSYNEQFF. In DNA, the CDR3 is TGTGCCAGCAGCTTGTGGGGGGTCTCCTACAATGAGCAGTTCTTC.

The chain combines TRBV3-1 (or the pseudogene TRBV3-2) with TRBJ2-7; the D gene is possibly TRBD1 (6 bases). In germline, CDR1 is LGHDT, CDR2 YNNKEL (reference sequence). Trimming removed 1 base from V and 13 bases from J, with 11 bases in between. The CDR3 totals 11 residues. The CDR3 spells CASSQGQVAYF. CDR3 coding DNA: TGTGCCAGCAGCCAAGGACAGGTCGCCTACTTC.

Here the CDR3 reads CASSEGQTYTDTQYF. CDR3 nucleotides: TGTGCCAGCAGCGAGGGACAGACCTACACAGATACGCAGTATTTT. The V call is TRBV6-2 or TRBV6-3, the J call TRBJ2-3; TRBD1 aligns across 7 bases. CDR1 and CDR2 from the germline V gene are MNHEY and SVGEGT. Trimming removed 6 bases from V and 2 bases from J; junction bases left unmatched: 8. The CDR3 consists of 15 residues.

The chain recombines TRBV18 with TRBJ1-4; D gene uncertain. Trimming removed 1 base from V and 2 bases from J, with 11 bases in between. CDR3 length: 16 amino acids. The germline V gene encodes CDR1 KGHSH and CDR2 LQKENI. In DNA form, the CDR3 reads TGTGCCAGCTCACCACTTCAGTCCGGGACTAATGAAAAACTGTTTTTT. Translating gives CASSPLQSGTNEKLFF.

The CDR3 protein is CASSVGVGTEAYEQYF. The CDR3 DNA follows: TGTGCCAGCAGCGTAGGTGTGGGGACTGAGGCCTACGAGCAGTACTTC. This chain links TRBV9 with TRBJ2-7; maybe TRBD2 (6 bases). V was cut by 0 bases and J by 2 bases, with 15 bases left in between. Looked up from germline, CDR1 is SGDLS and CDR2 is YYNGEE. The CDR3 is 16 amino acids.

In this sample, this clone turned up once. The chain couples TRBV6-5 to TRBJ2-3, with 10 nucleotides matching TRBD2. The CDR3 consists of 15 residues. Germline V CDR1 and CDR2: MNHEY, SVGAGI. The J segment lost 0 bases and the V segment lost 4 bases, leaving 1 base of the junction unmatched. CDR3 residues: CASSSSGRSTDTQYF. CDR3 bases: TGTGCCAGCAGTTCTAGCGGGAGAAGCACAGATACGCAGTATTTT.

The V and J genes are TRBV10-3 and TRBJ1-1, with 9 bases that match TRBD1. V lost 3 bases and J lost 6; bases outside the gene matches: 5. Germline V gene lookup returns CDR1 ENHRY and CDR2 SYGVKD. The CDR3 spans 14 residues. The CDR3 DNA sequence: TGTGCCATCAGTGAACAGGGGGCGGGCGCTGAAGCTTTCTTT. This encodes CAISEQGAGAEAFF.

The V call is TRBV5-6, the J call TRBJ2-3; 8 nucleotides agree with TRBD2. There are 14 residues in the CDR3. Germline V gene data show CDR1 as SGHDT and CDR2 as YYEEEE. The ends lost 4 bases at V and 11 bases at J; junction bases unmatched: 12. The CDR3 coding sequence is TGTGCCAGCAGCCCTGTCGGGGCCGGGAGGGGGCAGTATTTT. Its translation is CASSPVGAGRGQYF. The complete variable domain, with remaining parts taken from reference TRBV5-6 and TRBJ2-3, reads DAGVTQSPTHLIKTRGQQVTLRCSPKSGHDTVSWYQQALGQGPQFIFQYYEEEERQRGNFPDRFSGHQFPNYSSELNVNALLLGDSALYLCASSPVGAGRGQYFGPGTRLTVL.

The chain carries TRBV19 and TRBJ2-7; D may be TRBD1 (6 bases). Germline CDR1 reads LNHDA; CDR2 reads SQIVND (reference sequence). With 5 bases removed from V and 3 bases from J, the gap between germline ends came to 14 bases. The CDR3 consists of 14 residues. The CDR3 region is CASSPDGQYYEQYF. The CDR3 DNA follows: TGTGCCAGTAGTCCCGACGGACAGTACTACGAGCAGTACTTC.

The chain carries TRBV6-6 and TRBJ2-1, with D possibly matching TRBD2 (5 bases). Germline V lookup: CDR1 MNHNY, CDR2 SVGAGI (reference sequence). V shed 4 bases and J shed 6 bases, with 16 bases lying between them. The CDR3 loop spans 15 amino acids. The CDR3 DNA sequence: TGTGCCAGCAGTTCGCTCGTCGCGAGGGCCAATGAGCAGTTCTTC. This translates into CASSSLVARANEQFF.

The chain carries TRBV19 and TRBJ2-7, with TRBD2 identical over 9 bases. Germline loops: CDR1 LNHDA, CDR2 SQIVND (reference sequence). The V segment lost 6 bases and the J segment 2 bases; nucleotides outside the gene matches: 8. The CDR3 has 15 amino acids. The CDR3 DNA sequence: TGTGCCAGTAGCAAAACCGGGACTAGCCCCTACGAGCAGTACTTC. It codes for CASSKTGTSPYEQYF.

This chain connects TRBV24-1 to TRBJ2-1; D unclear. V lost 4 bases and J 3 bases, leaving 6 bases between the germline ends. The CDR3 runs to 13 residues. CDR1 and CDR2 from the germline V gene are KGHDR and SFDVKD. CDR3 in DNA: TGTGCCACCAGTGACCCTAACTACAATGAGCAGTTCTTC. Translated: CATSDPNYNEQFF.

This clone has only a few counts. The chain has TRBV28 and TRBJ1-2; D is undetermined. This CDR3 has 15 residues. V shed 7 bases and J shed 3 bases, with 18 bases lying between them. Germline V CDR1 and CDR2: MDHEN, SYDVKM. The CDR3 sequence: CASTPNGQAHYGYTF. The CDR3 nucleotides read TGTGCCAGCACCCCAAATGGGCAGGCCCACTATGGCTACACCTTC.

This clone was picked up a small number of times. This rearrangement joins TRBV14 to TRBJ1-2; a weak D match, TRBD1 (5 bases). Germline V CDR1 and CDR2: SGHDN, FVKESK. This CDR3 has 14 amino acids. The V and J ends lost 3 bases and 3 bases respectively, with 11 bases between them. CDR3 sequence: CASSQPGSYYGYTF. The CDR3 coding sequence is TGTGCCAGCAGCCAGCCAGGGTCTTACTATGGCTACACCTTC. The whole variable domain, filled in from reference TRBV14 and TRBJ1-2, reads EAGVTQFPSHSVIEKGQTVTLRCDPISGHDNLYWYRRVMGKEIKFLLHFVKESKQDESGMPNNRFLAERTGGTYSTLKVQPAELEDSGVYFCASSQPGSYYGYTFGSGTRLTVV.

The chain joins TRBV27 to TRBJ1-4, with 8 bases aligning to TRBD1. CDR3 size: 14 residues. Germline values: CDR1 MNHEY, CDR2 SMNVEV (reference sequence). Germline trimming cut 6 bases from V and 4 bases from J; bases unmatched to any gene: 4. CDR3 amino acids: CASSSGQDNEKLFF. As DNA, the CDR3 is TGTGCCAGCAGCTCGGGACAGGATAATGAAAAACTGTTTTTT. The whole variable domain, remainder taken from reference TRBV27 and TRBJ1-4, is EAQVTQNPRYLITVTGKKLTVTCSQNMNHEYMSWYRQDPGLGLRQIYYSMNVEVTDKGDVPEGYKVSRKEKRNFPLILESPSPNQTSLYFCASSSGQDNEKLFFGSGTQLSVL.

The chain carries TRBV19 and TRBJ1-2; D remains ambiguous. V dropped 5 bases and J dropped 2 bases, with 12 bases sitting between them. The V gene's germline CDR1 is LNHDA and CDR2 SQIVND (reference sequence). The CDR3 loop spans 14 amino acids. The CDR3 sequence is CASSPSQSNYGYTF. The CDR3 DNA follows: TGTGCCAGTAGTCCGTCCCAGTCAAACTATGGCTACACCTTC.

This chain uses TRBV30 with TRBJ2-4, with 12 bases that match TRBD2. The CDR3 is 16 residues long. V dropped 4 bases and J dropped 7; count of bases not matched to a gene: 11. CDR1 GTSNPN and CDR2 SVGIG come from the germline V gene (reference sequence). CDR3 coding DNA: TGTGCCTGGACTGGGGCGACTAGCGGGAGAGGGAACATTCAGTACTTC. Amino acids: CAWTGATSGRGNIQYF.

The CDR3 loop is CASSFDRAPEAFF. The CDR3, as DNA: TGTGCCAGCAGCTTCGACAGGGCCCCTGAAGCTTTCTTT. The chain combines TRBV5-4 with TRBJ1-1; 7 bases align to TRBD1. Germline assignment: CDR1 SGHNT and CDR2 YYREEE (reference sequence). The J segment lost 6 bases and the V segment lost 2 bases, leaving 4 bases of the junction unmatched. CDR3 length: 13 residues.

The J gene is TRBJ2-2, the V gene TRBV2; TRBD2 aligns across 14 bases. Germline V gene data show CDR1 as SNHLY and CDR2 as FYNNEI. Losses at the gene ends were 7 bases for V and 6 bases for J; bases not matched to a gene: 4. The CDR3 spans 15 residues. The CDR3 DNA sequence: TGTGCCAGCACCGCGGGACTAGCGGGAGCCGGGGAGCTGTTTTTT. As protein: CASTAGLAGAGELFF.

This chain links TRBV6-5 with TRBJ2-7; D is uncertain. Trimming shortened V by 6 bases and J by 6 bases, and 9 bases separated the two germline ends. The V gene's germline CDR1 is MNHEY and CDR2 SVGAGI. The length of the CDR3 is 11 residues. Here the CDR3 DNA reads TGTGCCAGCAGGTCTCTAGGCGAGCAGTACTTC. Translation gives CASRSLGEQYF.